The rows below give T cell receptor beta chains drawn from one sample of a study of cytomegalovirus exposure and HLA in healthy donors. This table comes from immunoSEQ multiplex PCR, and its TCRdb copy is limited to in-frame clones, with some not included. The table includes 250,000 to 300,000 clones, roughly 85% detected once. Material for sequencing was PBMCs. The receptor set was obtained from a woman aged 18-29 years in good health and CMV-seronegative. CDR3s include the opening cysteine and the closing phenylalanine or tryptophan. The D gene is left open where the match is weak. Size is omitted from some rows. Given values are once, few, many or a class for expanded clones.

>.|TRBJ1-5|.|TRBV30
TGTGCCTGGAGTGTTGGTAGCAATCGGCCCCAGCATTTT
CAWSVGSNRPQHF
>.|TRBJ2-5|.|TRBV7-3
TGTGCCTACCAAGGGCAGGGTGGGATGGAGACCCAGTACTTC
CAYQGQGGMETQYF
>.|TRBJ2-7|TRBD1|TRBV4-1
TGCGCCAGCAGCTATGGGACAGGGGTTACCTACGAGCAGTACTTC
CASSYGTGVTYEQYF
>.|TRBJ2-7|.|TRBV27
TGTGCCAGCAGCGATCAAGGGAGTTCCCCCTACGAGCAGTACTTC
CASSDQGSSPYEQYF
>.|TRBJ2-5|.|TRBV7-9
TGTGCCAGCAGCTTACCGTTGGAGACCCAGTACTTC
CASSLPLETQYF
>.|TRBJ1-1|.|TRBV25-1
TGTGCCAGCAGTGAATACGGAGGGAACACTGAAGCTTTCTTT
CASSEYGGNTEAFF
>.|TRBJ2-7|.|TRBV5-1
TGCGCCAGCAGCTTGGGGGTCGGGGTACTCTACGAGCAGTACTTC
CASSLGVGVLYEQYF
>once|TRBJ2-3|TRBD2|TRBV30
TGTGCCTGGAGTGTACAGCGGACTAGCGGTACAGATACGCAGTATTTT
CAWSVQRTSGTDTQYF
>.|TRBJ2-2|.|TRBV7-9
TGTGCCAGCACCTCGGGACTTACTAACACCGGGGAGCTGTTTTTT
CASTSGLTNTGELFF
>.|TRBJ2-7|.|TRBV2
TGTGCCAGCATGTACGTACAGGTTGAGCAGTACTTC
CASMYVQVEQYF
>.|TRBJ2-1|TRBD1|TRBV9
TGTGCCAGCAGCCCACGGGACAGGTCATACAATGAGCAGTTCTTC
CASSPRDRSYNEQFF
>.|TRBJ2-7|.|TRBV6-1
TGTGCCAGCAGTGAACCCGGGGGGCCCTACGAGCAGTACTTC
CASSEPGGPYEQYF
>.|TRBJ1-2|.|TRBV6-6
TGTGCCAGCAGTTACTGGGATGAGGGGGGGAACTATGGCTACACCTTC
CASSYWDEGGNYGYTF
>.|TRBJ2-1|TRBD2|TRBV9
TGTGCCAGCAGCGTACCTAGCGGGAGCGATGAGCAGTTCTTC
CASSVPSGSDEQFF